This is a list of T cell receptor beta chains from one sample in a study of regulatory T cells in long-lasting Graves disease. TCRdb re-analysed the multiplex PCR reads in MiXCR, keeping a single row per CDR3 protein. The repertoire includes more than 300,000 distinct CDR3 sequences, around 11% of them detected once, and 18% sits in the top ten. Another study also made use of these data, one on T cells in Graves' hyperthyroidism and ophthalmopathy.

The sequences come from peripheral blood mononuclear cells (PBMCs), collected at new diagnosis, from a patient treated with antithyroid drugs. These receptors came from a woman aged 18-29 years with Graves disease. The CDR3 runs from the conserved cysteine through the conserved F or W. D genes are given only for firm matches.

cdr3_aa: CASSLRLAGGLNEQFF
d_call: TRBD2
j_call: TRBJ2-1
cdr3_length: 16
v_call: TRBV27

cdr3_aa: CASSLEGTAQETQYF
d_call: .
j_call: TRBJ2-5
cdr3_length: 15
v_call: TRBV5-1

cdr3_aa: CASRDRERETQYF
d_call: TRBD1
j_call: TRBJ2-5
cdr3_length: 13
v_call: TRBV28

cdr3_aa: CASANTGELFF
d_call: .
j_call: TRBJ2-2
cdr3_length: 11
v_call: TRBV6-1

cdr3_aa: CASSLRRGTTDTQYF
d_call: .
j_call: TRBJ2-3
cdr3_length: 15
v_call: TRBV7-3

cdr3_aa: CASSPRQGRNEQFF
d_call: TRBD1
j_call: TRBJ2-1
cdr3_length: 14
v_call: TRBV4-1

cdr3_aa: CASSKEGLGYGYTF
d_call: .
j_call: TRBJ1-2
cdr3_length: 14
v_call: TRBV4-3

cdr3_aa: CASSVSGQGVSPLHF
d_call: TRBD1
j_call: TRBJ1-6
cdr3_length: 15
v_call: TRBV7-3

cdr3_aa: CASTPRGTAYEQYF
d_call: .
j_call: TRBJ2-7
cdr3_length: 14
v_call: TRBV28

cdr3_aa: CASSWDRTYGYTF
d_call: TRBD1
j_call: TRBJ1-2
cdr3_length: 13
v_call: TRBV7-6

cdr3_aa: CSVWTSGRAREQFF
d_call: TRBD2
j_call: TRBJ2-1
cdr3_length: 14
v_call: TRBV29-1

cdr3_aa: CASSIDLGKQFF
d_call: .
j_call: .
cdr3_length: 12
v_call: TRBV19

cdr3_aa: CASSPLRGTGYSANYGYTF
d_call: TRBD1
j_call: TRBJ1-2
cdr3_length: 19
v_call: TRBV5-8

cdr3_aa: CASNLDRNTEAFF
d_call: .
j_call: TRBJ1-1
cdr3_length: 13
v_call: TRBV28

cdr3_aa: CASTRELVGMSTGELFF
d_call: .
j_call: TRBJ2-2
cdr3_length: 17
v_call: TRBV6-1

cdr3_aa: CATSGGGTGANEKLFF
d_call: TRBD1
j_call: TRBJ1-4
cdr3_length: 16
v_call: TRBV15

cdr3_aa: CASTHGKGSYNEQFF
d_call: .
j_call: TRBJ2-1
cdr3_length: 15
v_call: TRBV25-1

cdr3_aa: CAWGVEGGTEAFF
d_call: .
j_call: TRBJ1-1
cdr3_length: 13
v_call: TRBV30

cdr3_aa: CASSLLGWREVSYGYTF
d_call: .
j_call: TRBJ1-2
cdr3_length: 17
v_call: TRBV7-9

cdr3_aa: CSARGEGNTEAFF
d_call: .
j_call: TRBJ1-1
cdr3_length: 13
v_call: TRBV20-1

cdr3_aa: CASSPGRGLNEQFF
d_call: .
j_call: TRBJ2-1
cdr3_length: 14
v_call: TRBV7-2